This entry lists 32 T cell receptor beta chains sequenced from one sample in a study of T cell repertoires in cytomegalovirus infection. TCRdb redid the calling of the reads with MiXCR, one entry per CDR3 protein. The repertoire holds about 260,000 distinct CDR3 sequences, about 13% seen once, with around 8.1% in the top ten. Sequenced: PBMCs. All receptors come from a human donor in good health (CMV status not recorded). Some clones in this sample may be carry-over from other donors' samples.

DNA of the CDR3: TGCGCCAGCAGCCTGGGACAGGGGGCCGTCTACACCTTC. The encoded protein is CASSLGQGAVYTF. The V and J genes are TRBV5-1 and TRBJ1-2, with 12 nucleotides matching TRBD1. Germline V lookup: CDR1 SGHRS, CDR2 YFSETQ. The length of the CDR3 is 13 residues. The ends lost 4 bases at V and 10 bases at J; junction bases unmatched: 5. Full variable domain (rest looked up from reference TRBV5-1 and TRBJ1-2): KAGVTQTPRYLIKTRGQQVTLSCSPISGHRSVSWYQQTPGQGLQFLFEYFSETQRNKGNFPGRFSGRQFSNSRSEMNVSTLELGDSALYLCASSLGQGAVYTFGSGTRLTVV.

In this sample, this clonotype turned up many times. The V call is TRBV7-9, the J call TRBJ1-6; the match to TRBD1 covers 7 bases. CDR3 length: 15 amino acids. V lost 6 bases, J lost 6 bases, and 8 bases stayed unmatched. Germline V gene data show CDR1 as SEHNR and CDR2 as FQNEAQ (reference sequence). The CDR3 protein is CASRPDRSSNSPLHF. The CDR3 nucleotides are TGTGCCAGCAGACCGGACAGGTCGAGTAATTCACCCCTCCACTTT.

This clonotype has just a few counts. The rearrangement uses TRBV28 and TRBJ2-3, with 7 bases fitting TRBD1. V trimming: 8 bases; J trimming: 4 bases; junction bases outside the gene matches: 6. Germline V gene lookup returns CDR1 MDHEN and CDR2 SYDVKM. This CDR3 comprises 13 residues. This CDR3 reads CASYFQGADTQYF. In DNA, the CDR3 is TGTGCCAGCTATTTCCAGGGGGCAGATACGCAGTATTTT.

This clonotype was found a few times. This chain connects TRBV20-1 to TRBJ2-7; TRBD2 agrees at 10 bases. Trimming took 3 bases from V and 0 from J; bases not matched to a gene: 2. Looked up from germline, CDR1 is DFQATT and CDR2 is SNEGSKA (reference sequence). This CDR3 comprises 14 residues. The CDR3 is CSASSGGFSYEQYF. Here the CDR3 DNA reads TGCAGTGCTAGTAGCGGGGGGTTCTCCTACGAGCAGTACTTC.

This clonotype was counted many times. J is TRBJ2-5 and V is TRBV7-8, with 10 positions matching TRBD1. Trimming took 5 bases from V and 1 from J; bases not matched to a gene: 1. CDR3 length: 14 residues. Germline CDR1 reads SGHVS; CDR2 reads FQNEAQ. The CDR3 region has the DNA TGTGCCAGCAGCGGGACAGGGGCCCAAGAGACCCAGTACTTC. This sequence encodes CASSGTGAQETQYF. Drawing the rest from reference TRBV7-8 and TRBJ2-5, the complete variable domain is GAGVSQSPRYKVAKRGQDVALRCDPISGHVSLFWYQQALGQGPEFLTYFQNEAQLDKSGLPSDRFFAERPEGSVSTLKIQRTQQEDSAVYLCASSGTGAQETQYFGPGTRLLVL.

Note on this clonotype: Just one base apart from a much larger clone, this may be a read error. V is TRBV5-1 and J is TRBJ2-7; 7 nucleotides agree with TRBD2. The ends lost 4 bases at V and 1 base at J; junction bases unmatched: 8. The CDR3 runs 15 residues. Germline V gene sequence: CDR1 SGHRS, CDR2 YFSETQ. The CDR3 is CASSLTSWWSYEQYF. The CDR3 DNA reads TGCGCCAGCAGCCTGACTAGCTGGTGGTCCTACGAGCAGTACTTC.

The rearrangement links TRBV7-6 to TRBJ1-2, with D tentatively TRBD1 (6 bases). Germline V gene sequence: CDR1 SGHVS, CDR2 FNYEAQ. CDR3 length equals 14 residues. Trimming left V 5 bases short and J 3 bases short, with 13 bases between. CDR3 sequence: CASSLQGADYGYTF. In nucleotides, the CDR3 is TGTGCCAGCAGCCTACAGGGAGCGGACTATGGCTACACCTTC.

The chain is built from TRBV6-2 or TRBV6-3 and TRBJ2-7; the match to TRBD1 covers 7 bases. This CDR3 has 13 amino acids. Germline V gene data show CDR1 as MNHEY and CDR2 as SVGEGT. V trimming: 6 bases; J trimming: 6 bases; junction bases outside the gene matches: 8. The CDR3 DNA is TGTGCCAGCAGCTCGACAGGGATCGGCGAGCAGTACTTC. It yields the protein CASSSTGIGEQYF.

A few counts support this clonotype. This chain links TRBV3-1 with TRBJ1-1; perhaps TRBD1 as D (5 bases). CDR3 size: 15 residues. V gave up 7 bases and J gave up 4 bases, with 19 bases separating them. CDR1 and CDR2 from the germline V gene are LGHDT and YNNKEL (reference sequence). DNA of the CDR3: TGTGCCAGCACCCACGGTGACACCAGGGCCACTGAAGCTTTCTTT. It translates to CASTHGDTRATEAFF.

This clonotype was picked up many times. J is TRBJ2-7 and V is TRBV12-3 or TRBV12-4; TRBD2 matches 10 bases. J lost 4 bases, V lost 4 bases, and 4 bases had no gene match. The CDR3 consists of 14 residues. The CDR3 DNA reads as TGTGCCAGCAGTTGGACTAGCGGAAATTACGAGCAGTACTTC. Translated: CASSWTSGNYEQYF.

This clonotype was seen a few times. The chain is built from TRBV18 and TRBJ2-3; TRBD2 aligns across 8 bases. Germline loops: CDR1 KGHSH, CDR2 LQKENI. The CDR3 totals 16 residues. V trimming: 4 bases; J trimming: 2 bases; junction bases outside the gene matches: 8. Here the CDR3 DNA reads TGTGCCAGCTCACGAGCTACTAGCGGAACCACAGATACGCAGTATTTT. Translation gives CASSRATSGTTDTQYF.

The DNA for the CDR3 is TGTGCCAGCAGTGGGACGCGAAACACCGGGGAGCTGTTTTTT. Translating gives CASSGTRNTGELFF. The V gene is TRBV6-2 or TRBV6-3, the J gene TRBJ2-2; D assignment may be TRBD1 or TRBD2 (5 bases each). This CDR3 comprises 14 residues. The V end lost 5 bases, the J end lost 2 bases, and 9 bases lay between the germline ends. The V gene's germline CDR1 is MNHEY and CDR2 SVGEGT.

This clonotype was counted at least ten times. Here the CDR3 reads CASSFGQTYEQYF. The CDR3 nucleotides are TGTGCCAGCAGCTTTGGACAGACCTACGAGCAGTACTTC. J is TRBJ2-7 and V is TRBV7-9; tentatively, D is TRBD1 (6 bases). With 3 bases removed from V and 2 bases from J, the gap between germline ends came to 8 bases. CDR1 and CDR2 (germline): SEHNR, FQNEAQ (reference sequence). The CDR3 loop spans 13 amino acids.

The CDR3 region has the DNA TGCGCCAGCAGCCGACCAGGGTACTCCGCCGGGGAGCTGTTTTTT. As protein: CASSRPGYSAGELFF. The J gene is TRBJ2-2, the V gene TRBV5-1; D is perhaps TRBD1 (5 bases). CDR1 is SGHRS and CDR2 is YFSETQ in the germline V gene. The CDR3 is made up of 15 amino acids. V was pared by 4 bases and J by 6 bases, with 16 bases between.

The chain carries TRBV29-1 and TRBJ2-2, with D unresolved. V was pared by 7 bases and J by 1 base, with 10 bases between. The length of the CDR3 is 13 residues. From germline, CDR1 is SQVTM and CDR2 ANQGSEA. The CDR3 region has the DNA TGCAGCGGAAGAGTGCTGAACACCGGGGAGCTGTTTTTT. This translates into CSGRVLNTGELFF.

V gene TRBV14 combines with J gene TRBJ2-1; 11 nucleotides line up with TRBD2. Trimming cost V 1 base and J 9 bases; bases outside gene matches: 11. This CDR3 contains 17 residues. Germline CDR1 SGHDN, CDR2 FVKESK. The CDR3 is CASSQGGLAGGVGEQFF. In DNA, the CDR3 is TGTGCCAGCAGCCAAGGGGGCCTAGCGGGAGGAGTTGGTGAGCAGTTCTTC. Full variable domain (rest looked up from reference TRBV14 and TRBJ2-1): EAGVTQFPSHSVIEKGQTVTLRCDPISGHDNLYWYRRVMGKEIKFLLHFVKESKQDESGMPNNRFLAERTGGTYSTLKVQPAELEDSGVYFCASSQGGLAGGVGEQFFGPGTRLTVL.

V and J are TRBV29-1 and TRBJ2-1; TRBD2 is a possible D gene (5 bases). Trimming pared 5 bases from V and 0 bases from J, leaving 29 bases between. CDR3 size: 20 residues. CDR1 and CDR2 from the germline V gene are SQVTM and ANQGSEA. The CDR3, as DNA: TGCAGCGTTTACAGCCCCTCGGAAGCGGAAGCCGGCCCCTCCTACAATGAGCAGTTCTTC. This codes for CSVYSPSEAEAGPSYNEQFF.

There are many counts of this clonotype. The chain combines TRBV2 with TRBJ1-4, with TRBD1 as a possible D gene (5 bases). The CDR3 extends over 14 amino acids. V shed 7 bases and J shed 11 bases, with 20 bases lying between them. Germline lookup yields CDR1 SNHLY and CDR2 FYNNEI. The CDR3: CASKDSGRREKLFF. CDR3 bases: TGTGCCAGCAAAGATTCAGGGCGAAGGGAGAAACTGTTTTTT.

The gene calls are TRBV20-1 and TRBJ1-1; D unresolved. With 3 bases removed from V and 10 bases from J, the gap between germline ends came to 18 bases. This CDR3 region has 13 residues. Germline assignment: CDR1 DFQATT and CDR2 SNEGSKA (reference sequence). CDR3 region: CSASVVVLGGAFF. The CDR3, as DNA: TGCAGTGCTAGTGTGGTCGTGTTAGGAGGAGCTTTCTTT.

This clonotype came up many times. V gene TRBV12-3 or TRBV12-4 combines with J gene TRBJ1-2; D not resolved. V lost 6 bases and J lost 4, with 12 bases in between. This CDR3 region has 13 residues. CDR3 loop: CASRRSSGYGYTF. CDR3 bases: TGTGCCAGCAGACGAAGTTCGGGCTATGGCTACACCTTC.

This clonotype was detected ten times or more. This rearrangement joins TRBV4-3 to TRBJ2-5; D possibly corresponds to TRBD2 (5 bases). V was trimmed by 0 bases and J by 7 bases, leaving 9 bases between them. This CDR3 is built from 13 residues. CDR1 and CDR2 from the germline V gene are LGHNA and YSLEER. The CDR3 sequence: CASSQDLEGTQYF. In DNA form, the CDR3 reads TGCGCCAGCAGCCAAGATCTAGAGGGGACCCAGTACTTC.

This clonotype was seen ten or more times. The chain is built from TRBV28 and TRBJ2-2, with 8 bases fitting TRBD1. Germline V gene sequence: CDR1 MDHEN, CDR2 SYDVKM. The CDR3 sequence is 14 residues long. Trimming removed 4 bases from V and 7 bases from J; junction bases left unmatched: 5. The CDR3 DNA follows: TGTGCCAGCAGTTGGACAGGGTATGGCGGGGAGCTGTTTTTT. This translates into CASSWTGYGGELFF.

This clonotype was counted between two and nine times. CDR3 DNA sequence: TGTGCCACCAGCAGTGAGGGCGGAGGGAGAGGGTTTGTAGATACGCAGTATTTT. Translation gives CATSSEGGGRGFVDTQYF. The chain links TRBV15 to TRBJ2-3, with D possibly matching TRBD2 (6 bases). Germline V CDR1 and CDR2: LNHNV, YYDKDF (reference sequence). Trimming removed 3 bases from V and 5 bases from J, with 24 bases in between. The CDR3 is 18 amino acids.

V and J are TRBV20-1 and TRBJ1-1; TRBD1 matches 7 bases. The ends lost 3 bases at V and 2 bases at J; junction bases unmatched: 12. Germline V CDR1 and CDR2: DFQATT, SNEGSKA (reference sequence). The CDR3 totals 16 residues. The CDR3 region is CSARGQKRQGNTEAFF. For the CDR3, the DNA is TGCAGTGCTAGGGGTCAGAAAAGACAGGGTAACACTGAAGCTTTCTTT.

This clonotype was counted once. The chain is built from TRBV14 and TRBJ2-2; D gene ambiguous. The germline CDR1 and CDR2 sequences are SGHDN and FVKESK. V was trimmed by 0 bases and J by 5 bases, leaving 7 bases between them. The CDR3 sequence is 14 residues long. The DNA of the CDR3 is TGTGCCAGCAGCCAAGATATAGGAACCGGGGAGCTGTTTTTT. It yields the protein CASSQDIGTGELFF. Drawing the rest from reference TRBV14 and TRBJ2-2, the complete variable domain is EAGVTQFPSHSVIEKGQTVTLRCDPISGHDNLYWYRRVMGKEIKFLLHFVKESKQDESGMPNNRFLAERTGGTYSTLKVQPAELEDSGVYFCASSQDIGTGELFFGEGSRLTVL.

This clonotype was found many times. This CDR3 reads CASSSDFSGNEQFF. As DNA, the CDR3 is TGTGCCAGCAGCTCCGATTTTAGCGGGAATGAGCAGTTCTTC. The genes are TRBV7-2 and TRBJ2-1; TRBD2 matches at 7 bases. V shed 4 bases and J 7 bases; nucleotides not matched to a gene: 7. The CDR3 contains 14 residues. Germline-derived CDR1 and CDR2 are SGHTA and FQGNSA.

In its sample, this clonotype was seen many times. The genes are TRBV7-2 and TRBJ2-7; D may match TRBD1 or TRBD2 (5 bases each). This CDR3 has 14 residues. Between the trimmed V and J ends, which lost 4 bases and 2 bases, there was a span of 12 bases. Per the germline V gene, CDR1 is SGHTA and CDR2 is FQGNSA. The CDR3 protein is CASSYGVGAYEQYF. The CDR3 coding sequence is TGTGCCAGCAGCTACGGGGTGGGGGCCTACGAGCAGTACTTC. Looking up the rest from reference TRBV7-2 and TRBJ2-7 gives the full variable domain: GAGVSQSPSNKVTEKGKDVELRCDPISGHTALYWYRQSLGQGLEFLIYFQGNSAPDKSGLPSDRFSAERTGGSVSTLTIQRTQQEDSAVYLCASSYGVGAYEQYFGPGTRLTVT.

This clonotype has at least ten counts. The genes are TRBV28 and TRBJ2-5; 10 positions match TRBD2. The junction had 4 bases not matched to a gene; V was cut back by 4 bases and J by 5 bases. The CDR3 runs 14 residues. Germline lookup yields CDR1 MDHEN and CDR2 SYDVKM. The chain's CDR3 is CASSSLAGVETQYF. CDR3 nucleotides: TGTGCCAGCAGTTCGCTAGCGGGAGTCGAGACCCAGTACTTC.

This clonotype was counted a few times. The V gene is TRBV7-9, the J gene TRBJ2-7, with 9 bases matching TRBD1. Germline CDR1 is SEHNR and CDR2 is FQNEAQ (reference sequence). V lost 3 bases and J lost 2; bases outside the gene matches: 11. The CDR3 consists of 17 residues. Here the CDR3 reads CASSFVPGTGITYEQYF. CDR3 DNA sequence: TGTGCCAGCAGCTTTGTTCCCGGGACAGGGATAACCTACGAGCAGTACTTC.

This clonotype showed up just a few times. J is TRBJ2-3 and V is TRBV6-2 or TRBV6-3; tentatively, D is TRBD2 (6 bases). The V and J ends lost 4 bases and 2 bases respectively, with 34 bases between them. This CDR3 contains 22 residues. From germline, CDR1 is MNHEY and CDR2 SVGEGT. CDR3 protein: CASSSPIWGIFTTRSDTDTQYF. The CDR3 coding sequence is TGTGCCAGCAGTTCCCCAATCTGGGGGATCTTCACGACTAGGTCCGACACAGATACGCAGTATTTT.

The V gene is TRBV27, the J gene TRBJ2-1; D unclear. Germline lookup yields CDR1 MNHEY and CDR2 SMNVEV (reference sequence). CDR3 length: 15 residues. Deletions cut 3 bases from V and 0 bases from J, with 9 bases between. This chain's CDR3 is CASSFEASSYNEQFF. DNA for the CDR3: TGTGCCAGCAGTTTCGAGGCGAGCTCCTACAATGAGCAGTTCTTC.

This clonotype has ten or more counts. The V gene is TRBV20-1, the J gene TRBJ2-1, with 10 nucleotides matching TRBD2. Germline V lookup: CDR1 DFQATT, CDR2 SNEGSKA (reference sequence). This CDR3 has 15 residues. V lost 1 base to trimming and J lost 5 bases; unmatched junction nucleotides: 5. CDR3 amino acids: CSARALAGAHNEQFF. Here the CDR3 DNA reads TGCAGTGCTAGAGCGCTAGCGGGGGCCCACAATGAGCAGTTCTTC.